The rows below give T cell receptor beta chains drawn from one sample of a study of blood T cell repertoires in COVID-19. This table comes from immunoSEQ multiplex PCR, and its TCRdb copy is limited to in-frame clones, with some not included. The data hold approximately 35,000 clones, with 70% to 80% observed a single time. The sequenced material came from peripheral blood. These TCRs come from an elderly man with acute or convalescent COVID-19. Both conserved end residues are part of each CDR3. Fields, in order: clone size, CDR3 length, J gene, D gene, V gene, CDR3 protein, CDR3 DNA. D genes are given only for firm matches. A clone size is listed for some rows: how often the clone was seen (once, few, many), or a class if it is expanded.

few 13 TRBJ2-1 TRBD1 TRBV27 CASSSDLRGQQFF TGTGCCAGCAGTTCCGACCTCAGGGGGCAGCAGTTCTTC
NA 14 TRBJ1-2 TRBD1 TRBV7-2 CASSLGQGTGGYTF TGTGCCAGCAGCTTAGGACAGGGGACTGGCGGCTACACCTTC
NA 14 TRBJ2-5 TRBD2 TRBV2 CASSEIAGVETQYF TGTGCCAGCAGTGAAATAGCGGGAGTGGAGACCCAGTACTTC
NA 15 TRBJ2-3 TRBD2 TRBV6-5 CASSRTSGNTDTQYF TGTGCCAGCAGTCGGACTAGCGGGAACACAGATACGCAGTATTTT
NA 16 TRBJ2-2 NA TRBV7-9 CASSLGSGFYTGELFF TGTGCCAGCAGCTTAGGTTCGGGGTTTTACACCGGGGAGCTGTTTTTT
NA 15 TRBJ1-5 NA TRBV5-1 CASSPGAVYNQPQHF TGCGCCAGCAGCCCTGGGGCAGTTTACAATCAGCCCCAGCATTTT
once 12 TRBJ1-1 NA TRBV6-6 CASSPPGLIAFF TGTGCCAGCAGCCCGCCGGGACTGATCGCTTTCTTT
once 16 TRBJ2-5 TRBD2 TRBV14 CASSPLAGGSQETQYF TGTGCCAGCAGCCCCTTAGCGGGAGGCTCCCAAGAGACCCAGTACTTC
NA 16 TRBJ2-2 NA TRBV13 CASSGGTSPDTGELFF TGTGCCAGCAGCGGAGGAACTAGCCCGGACACCGGGGAGCTGTTTTTT
NA 14 TRBJ1-6 TRBD1 TRBV2 CASKGTGYNSPLHF TGTGCCAGCAAAGGGACAGGCTATAATTCACCCCTCCACTTT
NA 13 TRBJ1-1 TRBD1 TRBV3-1/TRBV3-2 CASSQGSGGEAFF TGTGCCAGCAGCCAAGGCTCAGGGGGTGAGGCTTTCTTT
NA 16 TRBJ2-2 TRBD2 TRBV10-3 CAISQLTGGSPRELFF TGTGCCATCAGTCAGCTTACGGGAGGGTCTCCTCGGGAGCTGTTTTTT
few 15 TRBJ2-1 TRBD2 TRBV5-4 CASSISGGSYNEQFF TGTGCCAGCAGCATAAGCGGGGGGTCCTACAATGAGCAGTTCTTC
NA 15 TRBJ1-5 NA TRBV6-5 CASSSRGWSNQPQHF TGTGCCAGCAGTAGCAGGGGTTGGAGCAATCAGCCCCAGCATTTT
NA 14 TRBJ2-7 NA TRBV2 CASTQGSLSYEQYF TGTGCCAGCACCCAGGGGTCCCTATCCTACGAGCAGTACTTC
NA 14 TRBJ1-2 NA TRBV5-1 CASSSRRTLEGYTF TGCGCCAGCAGCAGCCGGCGGACATTGGAAGGCTACACCTTC
NA 15 TRBJ1-1 TRBD1 TRBV9 CASSTHPTGRTEAFF TGTGCCAGCAGCACTCACCCGACAGGGAGAACTGAAGCTTTCTTT
NA 14 TRBJ1-3 NA TRBV20-1 CSASFRTQGNTIYF TGCAGTGCTAGTTTTCGGACACAGGGAAACACCATATATTTT
NA 15 TRBJ2-7 NA TRBV12-2 CASRLATDTTYEQYF TGTGCAAGTCGCTTAGCAACAGACACGACGTACGAGCAGTACTTC
NA 14 TRBJ1-3 NA TRBV2 CASRGLRSGNTIYF TGTGCCAGCAGGGGGCTCCGCTCTGGAAACACCATATATTTT
NA 16 TRBJ2-7 TRBD1 TRBV16 CASSQSPQGAIDEQYF TGTGCCAGCAGCCAATCCCCACAGGGGGCTATCGACGAGCAGTACTTC
NA 16 TRBJ1-3 NA TRBV30 CAWSMESLSSGNTIYF TGTGCCTGGAGTATGGAGTCCCTGAGCTCTGGAAACACCATATATTTT
NA 16 TRBJ1-4 NA TRBV4-3 CASSQGQDPRGEKLFF TGCGCCAGCAGCCAAGGGCAGGACCCGCGGGGTGAAAAACTGTTTTTT
NA 14 TRBJ2-2 TRBD2 TRBV29-1 CSSRTSGRSGELFF TGCAGCTCGCGGACTAGCGGGAGAAGCGGGGAGCTGTTTTTT
NA 14 TRBJ2-7 NA TRBV6-2/TRBV6-3 CASSYIRTFYEQYF TGTGCCAGCAGTTACATCCGGACTTTCTACGAGCAGTACTTC
few 14 TRBJ2-2 NA TRBV4-2 CASSYSRETGELFF TGTGCCAGCAGCTATTCGCGAGAGACCGGGGAGCTGTTTTTT
few 16 TRBJ2-1 NA TRBV10-2 CASSPDRRSSYNEQFF TGCGCCAGCAGTCCCGACAGGCGGAGCTCCTACAATGAGCAGTTCTTC
NA 14 TRBJ2-2 NA TRBV18 CASSRQKGSGELFF TGTGCCAGCTCACGGCAGAAGGGGTCCGGGGAGCTGTTTTTT
NA 13 TRBJ1-4 TRBD1 TRBV19 CAIRDSLNEKLFF TGTGCCATCCGGGACAGCCTCAATGAAAAACTGTTTTTT
NA 13 TRBJ2-2 NA TRBV19 CASTLQDTGELFF TGTGCCAGTACCCTACAGGACACCGGGGAGCTGTTTTTT
NA 17 TRBJ1-1 TRBD1 TRBV6-2/TRBV6-3 CASSHGQGQNMNTEAFF TGTGCCAGCAGTCACGGACAGGGCCAAAACATGAACACTGAAGCTTTCTTT
NA 16 TRBJ1-2 TRBD1 TRBV10-1 CASSEGTGGRNYGYTF TGCGCCAGCAGTGAGGGAACAGGGGGCAGGAACTATGGCTACACCTTC
NA 15 TRBJ2-2 NA TRBV7-9 CASSSTGTNTGELFF TGTGCCAGCAGCTCGACCGGGACAAACACCGGGGAGCTGTTTTTT
NA 14 TRBJ2-3 NA TRBV27 CASRGDWSTDTQYF TGTGCCAGCAGGGGGGACTGGAGCACAGATACGCAGTATTTT
NA 14 TRBJ2-3 NA TRBV5-1 CASSLELATDTQYF TGCGCCAGCAGCTTGGAGCTAGCAACAGATACGCAGTATTTT
NA 13 TRBJ2-7 TRBD2 TRBV12-3/TRBV12-4 CASSGTRAGEQYF TGTGCCAGTAGCGGGACACGGGCTGGGGAGCAGTACTTC
NA 15 TRBJ2-7 TRBD2 TRBV6-5 CASSPPGGGAYEQYF TGTGCCAGCAGTCCTCCGGGGGGGGGAGCCTACGAGCAGTACTTC
few 14 TRBJ2-2 NA TRBV6-5 CASSYGGRTGELFF TGTGCCAGCAGTTACGGGGGCCGGACCGGGGAGCTGTTTTTT
NA 15 TRBJ2-5 TRBD2 TRBV5-4 CASSKAGAGGETQYF TGTGCCAGCAGCAAGGCGGGAGCCGGTGGAGAGACCCAGTACTTC
NA 13 TRBJ1-4 NA TRBV12-3/TRBV12-4 CASSPTTNEKLFF TGTGCCAGCAGTCCAACAACTAATGAAAAACTGTTTTTT
NA 15 TRBJ2-2 TRBD2 TRBV7-9 CASSFLAGETGELFF TGTGCCAGCAGCTTTCTAGCGGGAGAAACCGGGGAGCTGTTTTTT
NA 14 TRBJ1-4 NA TRBV5-4 CASSLMAEGEKLFF TGTGCCAGCAGCTTGATGGCGGAGGGTGAAAAACTGTTTTTT
NA 14 TRBJ1-2 TRBD1 TRBV7-2 CASSPQGQGHGYTF TGTGCCAGCAGCCCCCAGGGACAGGGCCATGGCTACACCTTC
NA 17 TRBJ2-1 TRBD2 TRBV18 CASSRELAGVVQNEQFF TGTGCCAGCTCACGGGAACTAGCGGGAGTAGTTCAGAATGAGCAGTTCTTC
NA 15 TRBJ1-1 NA TRBV6-5 CASSYSYSLNTEAFF TGTGCCAGCAGTTACTCTTACAGTCTGAACACTGAAGCTTTCTTT
NA 15 TRBJ2-2 TRBD1 TRBV18 CASSPTGVNTGELFF TGTGCCAGCTCTCCGACAGGGGTGAACACCGGGGAGCTGTTTTTT
NA 15 TRBJ2-3 TRBD2 TRBV7-2 CASSSAGGHIDTQYF TGTGCCAGCAGCTCAGCGGGGGGGCATATAGATACGCAGTATTTT